Listed below are T cell receptor beta chains from one sample, sequenced in a study of glioma-infiltrating T cells after dendritic cell vaccination. Using immunoSEQ multiplex PCR, the repertoire was profiled, and TCRdb retains in-frame clones only, with some absent. This table holds under 130,000 clones, around 81% found once. The sequenced sample was blood, obtained before dendritic cell vaccination. These receptors were taken from a human donor with glioblastoma. The CDR3 runs from the conserved cysteine through the conserved F or W. Each record gives: V gene, J gene, CDR3 protein.

TRBV7-2,TRBJ1-2,CASSLSQGIDYGYTF
TRBV7-9,TRBJ1-2,CASSLGTPYGYTF
TRBV7-2,TRBJ2-3,CASSVQGAGTDTQYF
TRBV6-6,TRBJ1-5,CASSYWGRGGQPQHF
TRBV6-6,TRBJ1-4,CASSYEGLSEKLFF
TRBV5-1,TRBJ1-6,CASSLSPTGGNGSPLHF
TRBV5-3,TRBJ2-3,CARRTGTSGITSTDTQYF
TRBV7-6,TRBJ1-1,CASSLVQASNTEAFF
TRBV27,.,CASSPTGTGFHEQYF
TRBV6-5,TRBJ1-1,CASNGDRGPGTEAFF
TRBV2,TRBJ1-6,CASTEASVAYNSPLHF
TRBV27,TRBJ2-3,CASSGTLRDTQYF
TRBV5-1,TRBJ2-7,CASSWRGGTYEQYF
TRBV5-4,TRBJ1-6,CASSFRGLEDSPLHF
TRBV10-3,TRBJ2-3,CAISEGGLATDTQYF
TRBV10-3,TRBJ2-2,CAASGGNAGELFF
TRBV6-6,TRBJ1-6,CASTPAGGDNSPLHF
TRBV6-6,TRBJ2-5,CASSLRKAAEQETQYF
TRBV11-2,TRBJ1-2,CASSQGWTDNYGYTF
TRBV5-1,TRBJ2-1,CASSLDSGGVNNEQFF
TRBV13,TRBJ2-5,CASSLEDRSRATQYF
TRBV4-1,TRBJ2-7,CASSQWDGLTYEQYF
TRBV11-3,TRBJ1-1,CASSSQGVNTEAFF
TRBV10-1,TRBJ1-2,CASSESTVYGYTF
TRBV28,TRBJ2-7,CASSVQTTSYEQYF
TRBV11-2,.,CASSPGVADSYEQYF
TRBV30,TRBJ1-5,CAWSLAGAPNQPQHF
TRBV7-9,TRBJ1-1,CASSLGGPEAFF